The 18 T cell receptor beta chains below were found in one sample sequenced in a study of shared clonotypes between healthy human individuals (dated by TCRdb to 2019 to 2021). Receptor amplification or capture employed the immunoSEQ multiplex PCR assay. Not all clones reach the TCRdb copy of this immuneACCESS table, which keeps in-frame sequences only. Checked studies attribute under half of the gap to unresolved V genes and leave the rest unexplained. This sample is represented by a few million clones; 80% to 95% of them were singletons. The ten largest make up about 0.37% of the sample. The source material was naive CD4+ T cells from PBMCs. The cell subset or site label, read with the paper, signifies: CD45RA+ positively selected. These receptors were collected from a man aged 18 to 29 in good health. Some clones in this sample may be carry-over from other donors' samples.

V gene TRBV4-1 combines with J gene TRBJ2-7; 10 positions match TRBD2. V trimming: 4 bases; J trimming: 2 bases; junction bases outside the gene matches: 8. The CDR3 spans 16 residues. Germline V gene sequence: CDR1 MGHRA, CDR2 YSYEKL. The CDR3 region is CASSPEATSGAYEQYF. Written as DNA, the CDR3 is TGCGCCAGCAGCCCCGAGGCAACTAGCGGGGCCTACGAGCAGTACTTC.

The chain links TRBV27 to TRBJ2-7; 8 nucleotides agree with TRBD1. The CDR3 is made up of 15 amino acids. Per germline, CDR1 MNHEY and CDR2 SMNVEV (reference sequence). After removal of 2 bases from V and 4 bases from J, the junction contained 7 bases not matched to a gene. CDR3: CASSLERTGLYEQYF. CDR3 nucleotide sequence: TGTGCCAGCAGTTTAGAAAGGACAGGGCTTTACGAGCAGTACTTC.

The CDR3 region has the DNA TGTGCCACCAGCAGAGATGGGCTAGCGGGAAGCCAAGAGACCCAGTACTTC. Translating it yields CATSRDGLAGSQETQYF. This chain connects TRBV15 to TRBJ2-5, with 9 bases identical to TRBD2. The germline CDR1 and CDR2 sequences are LNHNV and YYDKDF (reference sequence). V lost 0 bases to trimming and J lost 1 base; unmatched junction nucleotides: 6. This CDR3 is built from 17 residues.

This rearrangement joins TRBV18 to TRBJ2-1; 12 bases align to TRBD2. V trimming: 1 base; J trimming: 0 bases; junction bases outside the gene matches: 7. CDR1 is KGHSH, CDR2 LQKENI, per germline. The CDR3 loop spans 19 amino acids. CDR3 residues: CASSPQASGRAYSYNEQFF. Written as DNA, the CDR3 is TGTGCCAGCTCACCACAGGCTAGCGGGAGGGCTTACTCCTACAATGAGCAGTTCTTC.

The J gene is TRBJ2-1, the V gene TRBV4-1; 16 nucleotides agree with TRBD2. The V segment lost 6 bases and the J segment 0 bases; nucleotides outside the gene matches: 11. The CDR3 loop spans 20 amino acids. Germline lookup yields CDR1 MGHRA and CDR2 YSYEKL. CDR3 sequence reads: CASSPQGLAGGVASYNEQFF. As DNA, the CDR3 is TGCGCCAGCAGTCCCCAGGGACTAGCGGGAGGGGTAGCCTCCTACAATGAGCAGTTCTTC.

As to this clone: In the same sample, other DNA sequences code for this CDR3. The rearrangement joins TRBV9 to TRBJ2-1; 9 positions match TRBD1. After removal of 2 bases from V and 0 bases from J, the junction contained 0 bases not matched to a gene. CDR3 length equals 15 residues. CDR1 is SGDLS and CDR2 is YYNGEE in the germline V gene. The CDR3 DNA is TGTGCCAGCAGCGTGACAGGGGGCTCCTACAATGAGCAGTTCTTC. It yields the protein CASSVTGGSYNEQFF.

The V gene is TRBV28, the J gene TRBJ2-2; 9 bases map to TRBD2. Germline V gene lookup returns CDR1 MDHEN and CDR2 SYDVKM. This CDR3 contains 16 residues. Trimming cost V 2 bases and J 4 bases; bases outside gene matches: 5. The chain's CDR3 is CASSLAGGPTTGELFF. CDR3 coding DNA: TGTGCCAGCAGTTTAGCGGGAGGGCCGACCACCGGGGAGCTGTTTTTT.

The chain carries TRBV9 and TRBJ2-6, with D possibly matching TRBD1 (5 bases). The CDR3 loop spans 17 amino acids. The V and J ends lost 0 bases and 0 bases respectively, with 10 bases between them. Germline V CDR1 and CDR2: SGDLS, YYNGEE. CDR3 DNA: TGTGCCAGCAGCGTAGGTAGGGGAAGCTCTGGGGCCAACGTCCTGACTTTC. Translated: CASSVGRGSSGANVLTF.

The chain has TRBV5-5 and TRBJ1-2; maybe TRBD1 (5 bases). Germline loops: CDR1 SGHKS, CDR2 YYEKEE (reference sequence). V was trimmed by 4 bases and J by 4 bases, leaving 17 bases between them. The CDR3 is 15 amino acids. In DNA form, the CDR3 reads TGTGCCAGCAGCGACGGGGCGAGCGCAGGCTATGGCTACACCTTC. Translated, it gives CASSDGASAGYGYTF.

The sample holds one count of this clone. J is TRBJ1-5 and V is TRBV4-1; 9 positions match TRBD1. V gave up 3 bases and J gave up 1 base; unmatched junction bases: 16. The germline CDR1 and CDR2 sequences are MGHRA and YSYEKL. The length of the CDR3 is 20 residues. CDR3 protein: CASSHSPRETGGLSNQPQHF. Here the CDR3 DNA reads TGCGCCAGCAGCCACTCACCAAGGGAGACAGGGGGACTAAGCAATCAGCCCCAGCATTTT.

The V and J genes are TRBV29-1 and TRBJ1-1; possible D gene TRBD1, 6 bases. This CDR3 region has 15 residues. The germline CDR1 and CDR2 sequences are SQVTM and ANQGSEA. Trimming left V 5 bases short and J 1 base short, with 17 bases between. CDR3 in DNA: TGCAGCGTTTTGGTCAGGGGCGACCCGAACACTGAAGCTTTCTTT. It yields the protein CSVLVRGDPNTEAFF.

For this clone: The same CDR3 also results from other DNA sequences found in this sample. This chain joins TRBV9 and TRBJ2-3; D may be TRBD2 (5 bases). This CDR3 contains 14 residues. V shed 4 bases and J shed 0 bases, with 9 bases lying between them. CDR1 and CDR2 (germline): SGDLS, YYNGEE. CDR3: CASSPPGSTDTQYF. Written as DNA, the CDR3 is TGTGCCAGCAGCCCCCCGGGAAGCACAGATACGCAGTATTTT.

This clone was detected once. This chain links TRBV18 with TRBJ2-4; the match to TRBD1 covers 8 bases. CDR1 KGHSH and CDR2 LQKENI come from the germline V gene. The V segment lost 1 base and the J segment 5 bases; nucleotides outside the gene matches: 7. This CDR3 spans 16 amino acids. The CDR3 sequence: CASSPQQGAIQNIQYF. CDR3 in DNA: TGTGCCAGCTCACCACAGCAGGGGGCCATCCAAAACATTCAGTACTTC.

The chain combines TRBV18 with TRBJ1-1, with D perhaps matching TRBD1 (5 bases). The CDR3 loop spans 13 amino acids. Germline loops: CDR1 KGHSH, CDR2 LQKENI. V lost 5 bases, J lost 4 bases, and 11 bases lay in between. CDR3: CASSGGEGTEAFF. The CDR3 region has the DNA TGTGCCAGCTCAGGGGGGGAAGGCACTGAAGCTTTCTTT.

The J gene is TRBJ2-7, the V gene TRBV28; 7 bases agree with TRBD1. V lost 6 bases, J lost 4 bases, and 9 bases stayed unmatched. CDR1 is MDHEN and CDR2 is SYDVKM in the germline V gene. The CDR3 is 14 residues long. Here the CDR3 DNA reads TGTGCCAGCAGCTTGACAGGGAGCGTATACGAGCAGTACTTC. It translates to CASSLTGSVYEQYF.

V and J are TRBV18 and TRBJ1-3; D gene ambiguous. Trimming pared 3 bases from V and 4 bases from J, leaving 4 bases between. The CDR3 covers 12 residues. Germline CDR1 KGHSH, CDR2 LQKENI. CDR3 protein: CASSPEGNTIYF. The CDR3 DNA is TGTGCCAGCTCACCGGAGGGAAACACCATATATTTT.

As concerns this clone: This specimen includes other DNA sequences encoding the same CDR3. The rearrangement joins TRBV10-3 to TRBJ2-3; 13 positions match TRBD2. The junction had 5 bases not matched to a gene; V was cut back by 4 bases and J by 4 bases. CDR3 size: 16 residues. The germline V gene has CDR1 ENHRY and CDR2 SYGVKD. The DNA for the CDR3 is TGTGCCATCAGTGGCGGACTAGCGGGAGAAGCAGATACGCAGTATTTT. This translates into CAISGGLAGEADTQYF.

The V and J genes are TRBV19 and TRBJ1-5; 8 nucleotides align to TRBD1. CDR3 length: 17 residues. Unmatched junction bases numbered 8, after V lost 1 base and J lost 3 bases. The germline V gene has CDR1 LNHDA and CDR2 SQIVND (reference sequence). This chain's CDR3 is CASSIVPRTGYNQPQHF. CDR3 sequence (DNA): TGTGCCAGTAGTATAGTCCCTCGGACAGGGTACAATCAGCCCCAGCATTTT.